Below are 21 T cell receptor beta chains sequenced from a single sample in a study of control samples from healthy donors and cancer patients (dated by TCRdb to about 2020). The method behind the library was the immunoSEQ multiplex PCR assay. The source is immuneACCESS, and TCRdb retained only in-frame sequences with V and J called. Part of the clones is not carried over; for the studies checked, unresolved V genes explain less than half of this, and the remainder is unexplained. This sample has some 130,000 clones in its table, and 85% to 95% of those were observed once. The ten largest clones add up to about 1.7% of the sample. The sequencing input was PBMCs. Every receptor here comes from a man aged 50 or older with head and neck cancer.

This clone has a single count. The chain couples TRBV6-5 to TRBJ1-6; D unresolved. V gave up 4 bases and J gave up 7 bases, with 8 bases separating them. Germline loops: CDR1 MNHEY, CDR2 SVGAGI. The CDR3 spans 13 residues. The CDR3 DNA follows: TGTGCCAGCAGTTCGATTTGGAATTCACCCCTCCACTTT. Its protein is CASSSIWNSPLHF.

The chain carries TRBV14 and TRBJ1-5, with 7 bases that match TRBD1. CDR3 length: 15 residues. V dropped 5 bases and J dropped 2; count of bases not matched to a gene: 6. Germline CDR1 SGHDN, CDR2 FVKESK. CDR3 nucleotide sequence: TGTGCCAGCAGCTCCCGACAGGGTGGCAATCAGCCCCAGCATTTT. Its protein product is CASSSRQGGNQPQHF. The full variable domain, rest sourced from reference TRBV14 and TRBJ1-5, is EAGVTQFPSHSVIEKGQTVTLRCDPISGHDNLYWYRRVMGKEIKFLLHFVKESKQDESGMPNNRFLAERTGGTYSTLKVQPAELEDSGVYFCASSSRQGGNQPQHFGDGTRLSIL.

The V gene is TRBV9, the J gene TRBJ2-1, with a possible D match to TRBD2 (6 bases). The V gene's germline CDR1 is SGDLS and CDR2 YYNGEE. V lost 1 base and J 3 bases, leaving 14 bases between the germline ends. The CDR3 covers 16 residues. This CDR3 is CASSVSQRGYYNEQFF. DNA for the CDR3: TGTGCCAGCAGCGTATCCCAACGGGGGTACTACAATGAGCAGTTCTTC.

V gene TRBV6-6 combines with J gene TRBJ2-7; 8 bases are a match to TRBD2. With 6 bases clipped from V and 0 bases from J, the junction kept 10 bases outside the gene matches. CDR1 and CDR2 (germline): MNHNY, SVGAGI (reference sequence). This CDR3 has 16 residues. CDR3 DNA sequence: TGTGCCAGCAGCGAGAGACTAGCGTCTAGCTCCTACGAGCAGTACTTC. Protein product: CASSERLASSSYEQYF.

The rearrangement links TRBV5-1 to TRBJ2-6; D gene ambiguous. CDR1 SGHRS and CDR2 YFSETQ come from the germline V gene. The CDR3 extends over 17 amino acids. The V end lost 0 bases, the J end lost 0 bases, and 10 bases lay between the germline ends. CDR3 sequence reads: CASSLAVRYSGANVLTF. In DNA, the CDR3 is TGCGCCAGCAGCTTGGCAGTCCGATACTCTGGGGCCAACGTCCTGACTTTC. Complete variable domain (other parts from reference TRBV5-1 and TRBJ2-6): KAGVTQTPRYLIKTRGQQVTLSCSPISGHRSVSWYQQTPGQGLQFLFEYFSETQRNKGNFPGRFSGRQFSNSRSEMNVSTLELGDSALYLCASSLAVRYSGANVLTFGAGSRLTVL.

The rearrangement links TRBV18 to TRBJ2-2, with TRBD2 as a possible D gene (6 bases). Trimming left V 6 bases short and J 4 bases short, with 12 bases between. Germline V gives CDR1 KGHSH, CDR2 LQKENI. The CDR3 runs to 14 residues. CDR3 sequence (DNA): TGTGCCAGCTCTTCGACTAGGAGCACCGGGGAGCTGTTTTTT. It specifies CASSSTRSTGELFF.

The gene calls are TRBV5-1 and TRBJ1-1, with 9 bases aligning to TRBD1. The CDR3 sequence is 14 residues long. Per germline, CDR1 SGHRS and CDR2 YFSETQ. Trimming at V came to 2 bases and at J to 4 bases, leaving 3 bases not matched to a gene. The CDR3 DNA follows: TGCGCCAGCAGCTTCACAGGGGGCTTCACTGAAGCTTTCTTT. Amino acid sequence: CASSFTGGFTEAFF.

The table lists this clone with a count of one. This sequence joins TRBV9 and TRBJ2-1; 10 bases agree with TRBD2. V trimming: 5 bases; J trimming: 7 bases; junction bases outside the gene matches: 6. The CDR3 contains 14 residues. Germline V gene lookup returns CDR1 SGDLS and CDR2 YYNGEE. The DNA of the CDR3 is TGTGCCAGCAGTTTAAGCGGGGGGGCAAATGAGCAGTTCTTC. It encodes CASSLSGGANEQFF.

V is TRBV5-1 and J is TRBJ2-5, with D possibly being TRBD2 (5 bases). The ends were cut back, 4 bases at V and 4 bases at J, with 14 bases in the middle. This CDR3 region has 14 residues. Germline V gene lookup returns CDR1 SGHRS and CDR2 YFSETQ. In nucleotides, the CDR3 is TGCGCCAGCAGCCCAAGTCGGGGAGCAGAGACCCAGTACTTC. Its protein is CASSPSRGAETQYF.

The rearrangement joins TRBV7-2 to TRBJ2-4, with D possibly being TRBD1 or TRBD2 (6 bases each). Trimming left V 1 base short and J 7 bases short, with 11 bases between. CDR3 length equals 14 residues. CDR1 and CDR2 from the germline V gene are SGHTA and FQGNSA. The CDR3: CASSLGTGANIQYF. The CDR3 region has the DNA TGTGCCAGCAGCTTAGGAACGGGGGCGAACATTCAGTACTTC.

The chain combines TRBV6-5 with TRBJ2-7; 10 bases are a match to TRBD1. The CDR3 loop spans 14 amino acids. V trimming: 6 bases; J trimming: 3 bases; junction bases outside the gene matches: 5. Per the germline V gene, CDR1 is MNHEY and CDR2 is SVGAGI. CDR3 nucleotide sequence: TGTGCCAGCAGGAGGGACAGGGGAAGCTACGAGCAGTACTTC. Its translation: CASRRDRGSYEQYF.

V usage is TRBV7-2 and J usage is TRBJ1-3; D ambiguous. CDR1 is SGHTA, CDR2 FQGNSA, per germline. The CDR3 is made up of 17 amino acids. V was trimmed by 1 base and J by 0 bases, leaving 13 bases between them. The CDR3 DNA reads as TGTGCCAGCAGCTTAGTCGGCGGAGTATCCTCTGGAAACACCATATATTTT. Translating it yields CASSLVGGVSSGNTIYF. The variable domain in full, with the rest retrieved from reference TRBV7-2 and TRBJ1-3, is GAGVSQSPSNKVTEKGKDVELRCDPISGHTALYWYRQSLGQGLEFLIYFQGNSAPDKSGLPSDRFSAERTGGSVSTLTIQRTQQEDSAVYLCASSLVGGVSSGNTIYFGEGSWLTVV.

The V call is TRBV6-5, the J call TRBJ1-1; D gene ambiguous. Germline CDR1 and CDR2: MNHEY and SVGAGI. Trimming took 5 bases from V and 1 from J, leaving 5 bases between them. This CDR3 has 12 residues. CDR3 sequence reads: CASSPRNTEAFF. CDR3 bases: TGTGCCAGCAGTCCGAGGAACACTGAAGCTTTCTTT.

This clone was observed once. The rearrangement uses TRBV20-1 and TRBJ1-2, with a weak D call TRBD1 (5 bases). Trimming removed 5 bases from V and 9 bases from J, with 13 bases in between. Germline V CDR1 and CDR2: DFQATT, SNEGSKA (reference sequence). This CDR3 contains 11 residues. The CDR3 loop is CSAAHPGSYTF. In DNA form, the CDR3 reads TGCAGTGCTGCCCACCCAGGGAGCTACACCTTC.

V gene TRBV7-7 combines with J gene TRBJ2-7; TRBD1 aligns across 9 bases. The trim removed 5 bases at V and 5 bases at J, leaving 10 bases unmatched. Per the germline V gene, CDR1 is SSHAT and CDR2 is FNYEAQ (reference sequence). This CDR3 has 15 residues. For the CDR3, the DNA is TGTGCCAGCAGCCCCGTTAACAGGGGGCTGGACGAGCAGTACTTC. Its protein product is CASSPVNRGLDEQYF.

In its sample, this clone was seen once. This chain links TRBV18 with TRBJ2-1; maybe TRBD1 (6 bases). V was cut by 6 bases and J by 4 bases, with 16 bases left in between. This CDR3 comprises 15 residues. Looked up from germline, CDR1 is KGHSH and CDR2 is LQKENI. This CDR3 reads CASSIGQGQYNEQFF. The CDR3 DNA is TGTGCCAGCTCCATCGGCCAGGGGCAATACAATGAGCAGTTCTTC.

The chain carries TRBV9 and TRBJ2-7, with a weak D call TRBD1 (6 bases). Germline CDR1 and CDR2: SGDLS and YYNGEE. This CDR3 comprises 14 residues. V shed 5 bases and J shed 2 bases, with 14 bases lying between them. The CDR3 nucleotides read TGTGCCAGCAGTAGATTGGACAGTACCTACGAGCAGTACTTC. Its translation is CASSRLDSTYEQYF.

The chain employs TRBV7-3 and TRBJ2-1; D is ambiguous. The germline V gene encodes CDR1 SGHTA and CDR2 FQGTGA. This CDR3 is 13 amino acids long. The V gene lost 0 bases and the J gene lost 10 bases, with 10 bases spanning the gap. This chain's CDR3 is CASSLTLLGEQFF. The CDR3 DNA reads as TGTGCCAGCAGCTTAACTCTTCTAGGAGAGCAGTTCTTC.

The chain employs TRBV12-3 or TRBV12-4 and TRBJ2-5; D is unclear. V was clipped by 0 bases and J by 9 bases, with 8 bases between them. This CDR3 spans 12 amino acids. The CDR3 region has the DNA TGTGCCAGCAGTTTAGCCCAGTCGGCCCAGTACTTC. It yields the protein CASSLAQSAQYF.

The chain carries TRBV6-4 and TRBJ2-1, with 13 bases aligning to TRBD2. The germline gives CDR1 MRHNA, CDR2 SNTAGT. The CDR3 contains 16 residues. V was pared by 0 bases and J by 13 bases, with 9 bases of the junction left unmatched. The DNA of the CDR3 is TGTGCCAGCAGTGACTCATGGACTAGCGGGGGCCCCCCTCAGTTCTTC. Its translation: CASSDSWTSGGPPQFF.

This sequence joins TRBV15 and TRBJ2-7; 7 nucleotides match TRBD1. J was trimmed by 5 bases and V by 2 bases; bases with no gene match: 6. The CDR3 covers 14 residues. The V gene's germline CDR1 is LNHNV and CDR2 YYDKDF (reference sequence). Here the CDR3 reads CATSRKTGRHEQYF. As DNA, the CDR3 is TGTGCCACCAGCAGAAAGACAGGGCGCCACGAGCAGTACTTC.